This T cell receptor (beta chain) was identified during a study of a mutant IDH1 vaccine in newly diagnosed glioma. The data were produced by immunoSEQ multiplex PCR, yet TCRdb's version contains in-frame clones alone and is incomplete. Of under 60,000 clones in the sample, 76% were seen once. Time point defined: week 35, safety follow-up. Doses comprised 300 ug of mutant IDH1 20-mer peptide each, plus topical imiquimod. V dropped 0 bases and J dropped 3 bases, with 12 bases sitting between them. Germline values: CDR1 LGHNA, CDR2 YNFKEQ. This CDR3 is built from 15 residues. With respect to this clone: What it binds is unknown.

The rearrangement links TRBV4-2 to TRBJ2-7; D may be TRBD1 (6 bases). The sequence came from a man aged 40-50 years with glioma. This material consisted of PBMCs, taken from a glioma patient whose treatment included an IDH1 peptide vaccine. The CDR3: CASSQERGSIYEQYF. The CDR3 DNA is TGTGCCAGCAGCCAAGAGAGGGGGTCTATCTACGAGCAGTACTTC.